The present T cell receptor beta chain was sequenced within a study of response to subunit inactivated influenza vaccine. Overall study results and limits: Authors proposed each seasonal influenza vaccination draws in few new T cells.

This CDR3 has 15 amino acids. Germline-derived CDR1 and CDR2 are SGHTA and FQGNSA. V lost 1 base and J 7 bases, leaving 15 bases between the germline ends. TCRdb reanalysed the RT-PCR reads using MiXCR and keeps one entry per CDR3 protein. The table records 500,000 or so distinct CDR3 sequences, more than 15% of them present only once. This clonotype was counted a few times. Antigen unknown. The chain has TRBV7-2 and TRBJ2-3; D is uncertain. The receptor was isolated from a man aged 50 to 69 who received an inactivated influenza vaccine. The input for sequencing was CD4+ T cells sorted from PBMCs, taken 23 months after vaccination. The CDR3 sequence is CASSLEGSVFNTQYF. CDR3 coding DNA: TGTGCCAGCAGCTTAGAAGGGTCCGTTTTCAATACGCAGTATTTT.